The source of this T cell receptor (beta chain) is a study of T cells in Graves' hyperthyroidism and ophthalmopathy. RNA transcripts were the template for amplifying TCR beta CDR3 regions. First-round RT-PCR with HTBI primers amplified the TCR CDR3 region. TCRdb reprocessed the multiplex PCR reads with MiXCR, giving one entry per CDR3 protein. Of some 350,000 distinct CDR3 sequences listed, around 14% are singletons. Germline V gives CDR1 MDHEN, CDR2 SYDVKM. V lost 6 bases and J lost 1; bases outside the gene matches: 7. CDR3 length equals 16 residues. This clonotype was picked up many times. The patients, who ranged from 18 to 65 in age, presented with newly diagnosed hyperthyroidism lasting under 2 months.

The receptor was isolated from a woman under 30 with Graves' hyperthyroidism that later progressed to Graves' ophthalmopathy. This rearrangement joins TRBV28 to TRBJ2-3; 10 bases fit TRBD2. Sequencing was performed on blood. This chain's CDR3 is CASRPQGTSGTDTQYF. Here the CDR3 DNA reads TGTGCCAGCAGACCCCAGGGGACTAGCGGCACAGATACGCAGTATTTT.